These 20 T cell receptor beta chains came from one sample sequenced in a study of shared clonotypes between healthy human individuals. Some clones are missing from TCRdb's copy, which holds only in-frame ones; the method was immunoSEQ multiplex PCR. The table records around 650,000 clones, approximately 96% of them present only once. It was CD45RO-negative cells, positively selected for CCR7, that made up naive CD8 cells, with terminally differentiated effector memory CD45RA+ cells excluded. Sequencing input: naive CD8+ T cells sorted from blood. Every receptor here comes from a woman aged 25 to 39 in good health.

The V and J genes are TRBV15 and TRBJ2-1; the D is unclear. Trimming took 0 bases from V and 9 from J, leaving 18 bases between them. CDR3 length: 16 residues. From germline, CDR1 is LNHNV and CDR2 YYDKDF (reference sequence). The CDR3 loop reads CATSRDYGRMDGEQFF. The CDR3, as DNA: TGTGCCACCAGCAGAGATTACGGTAGGATGGACGGTGAGCAGTTCTTC.

This sequence joins TRBV6-5 and TRBJ2-7; 7 bases match TRBD1. In germline, CDR1 is MNHEY, CDR2 SVGAGI. The CDR3 is 15 residues long. The junction had 7 bases not matched to a gene; V was cut back by 5 bases and J by 0 bases. The CDR3 DNA follows: TGTGCCAGCAGTCATTACGGACAGGACTCCTACGAGCAGTACTTC. Its translation: CASSHYGQDSYEQYF.

The chain joins TRBV4-1 to TRBJ2-7; 7 bases align to TRBD2. CDR3 length: 19 residues. The trim removed 0 bases at V and 0 bases at J, leaving 14 bases unmatched. Germline-derived CDR1 and CDR2 are MGHRA and YSYEKL. DNA for the CDR3: TGCGCCAGCAGCCAAGATCGTGGCATTACTAGCGTGGGCTCCTACGAGCAGTACTTC. It codes for CASSQDRGITSVGSYEQYF.

The CDR3 bases are TGTGCCAGCAGTTTACTAGCGGGAGCCGCACGCACAGATACGCAGTATTTT. This encodes CASSLLAGAARTDTQYF. The chain recombines TRBV27 with TRBJ2-3; 10 bases align to TRBD2. Germline V gene sequence: CDR1 MNHEY, CDR2 SMNVEV (reference sequence). The CDR3 is made up of 17 amino acids. With V trimmed by 2 bases and J by 1 base, 6 bases remained unmatched.

The chain is built from TRBV4-2 and TRBJ2-2, with D unclear. Trimming removed 0 bases at V and 6 bases at J, with 8 bases between. The length of the CDR3 is 14 residues. CDR1 and CDR2 (germline): LGHNA, YNFKEQ. The CDR3 DNA reads as TGTGCCAGCAGCCAAGAGACCACGCCCGGGGAGCTGTTTTTT. Amino acids: CASSQETTPGELFF.

The chain is built from TRBV2 and TRBJ2-7; D not certain. V was trimmed by 7 bases and J by 3 bases, leaving 13 bases between them. CDR1 and CDR2 (germline): SNHLY, FYNNEI. This CDR3 has 13 amino acids. The CDR3 nucleotides are TGTGCCAGCACACCCCCGCCCAGCTACGAGCAGTACTTC. Its translation: CASTPPPSYEQYF.

The chain is built from TRBV28 and TRBJ1-5; 7 bases agree with TRBD1. There are 15 residues in the CDR3. Germline trimming cut 6 bases from V and 0 bases from J; bases unmatched to any gene: 5. Germline loops: CDR1 MDHEN, CDR2 SYDVKM. CDR3 protein: CASSPDRNSNQPQHF. DNA for the CDR3: TGTGCCAGCAGCCCGGACAGGAATAGCAATCAGCCCCAGCATTTT.

Notes on this clone: Other DNA sequences in this sample translate to the same CDR3. V usage is TRBV27 and J usage is TRBJ2-7, with TRBD2 matching over 7 bases. Per the germline V gene, CDR1 is MNHEY and CDR2 is SMNVEV (reference sequence). With V trimmed by 6 bases and J by 2 bases, 4 bases remained unmatched. This CDR3 spans 13 amino acids. Written as DNA, the CDR3 is TGTGCCAGCAGCCACGGGACTACCTACGAGCAGTACTTC. Protein product: CASSHGTTYEQYF.

This clone was observed once. V gene TRBV28 combines with J gene TRBJ2-7, with a tentative D call TRBD2 (6 bases). V was pared by 1 base and J by 4 bases, with 17 bases between. The CDR3 length is 16 residues. Germline V gene sequence: CDR1 MDHEN, CDR2 SYDVKM. This CDR3 is CASSLYSGAETYEQYF. The CDR3 region has the DNA TGTGCCAGCAGTTTATATTCGGGAGCGGAGACGTACGAGCAGTACTTC.

The chain joins TRBV7-6 to TRBJ1-2; the D gene is possibly TRBD1 (6 bases). The germline CDR1 and CDR2 sequences are SGHVS and FNYEAQ. V lost 3 bases and J lost 2, with 7 bases in between. This CDR3 is built from 13 residues. The CDR3 protein is CASSFGQNYGYTF. The DNA for the CDR3 is TGTGCCAGCAGCTTCGGACAGAACTATGGCTACACCTTC. The full variable domain, completed using reference TRBV7-6 and TRBJ1-2, is GAGVSQSPRYKVTKRGQDVALRCDPISGHVSLYWYRQALGQGPEFLTYFNYEAQQDKSGLPNDRFSAERPEGSISTLTIQRTEQRDSAMYRCASSFGQNYGYTFGSGTRLTVV.

To note about this clone: Other DNA sequences within the sample encode an identical CDR3. This sequence joins TRBV7-6 and TRBJ1-5; 7 bases map to TRBD1. The J segment lost 3 bases and the V segment lost 4 bases, leaving 3 bases of the junction unmatched. Germline CDR1 is SGHVS and CDR2 is FNYEAQ. The CDR3 runs 14 residues. CDR3 region: CASSWGQPNQPQHF. CDR3 DNA: TGTGCCAGCAGCTGGGGACAGCCCAATCAGCCCCAGCATTTT.

J is TRBJ2-5 and V is TRBV4-2; a weak D match, TRBD2 (5 bases). The end of the DNA is better explained by TRBJ2-7, so the J call may be wrong. Germline CDR1 reads LGHNA; CDR2 reads YNFKEQ. This CDR3 is 15 amino acids long. The CDR3 DNA reads as TGTGCCAGCAGCCAAGAGTGGGAGCCTCTCTACGAGCAGTACTTC. It specifies CASSQEWEPLYEQYF.

The chain has TRBV27 and TRBJ1-1; 8 bases agree with TRBD1. Germline V gives CDR1 MNHEY, CDR2 SMNVEV (reference sequence). CDR3 size: 15 residues. V was clipped by 3 bases and J by 3 bases; unmatched bases: 6. The CDR3 region has the DNA TGTGCCAGCAGTTTCGACTCAGGGGGCTACACTGAAGCTTTCTTT. Translating it yields CASSFDSGGYTEAFF.

The V call is TRBV27, the J call TRBJ2-7; D ambiguous. Germline V lookup: CDR1 MNHEY, CDR2 SMNVEV (reference sequence). The CDR3 consists of 14 residues. Trimming took off 3 bases at V and 0 bases at J, with 9 bases between the two ends. CDR3 sequence: CASSFKHSSYEQYF. For the CDR3, the DNA is TGTGCCAGCAGTTTTAAACACAGCTCCTACGAGCAGTACTTC.

The chain has TRBV7-9 and TRBJ2-7; 7 bases are a match to TRBD1. In germline, CDR1 is SEHNR, CDR2 FQNEAQ (reference sequence). With 4 bases clipped from V and 2 bases from J, the junction kept 17 bases outside the gene matches. The CDR3 consists of 18 residues. The CDR3 here is CASSSRTDAGTDPYEQYF. In DNA form, the CDR3 reads TGTGCCAGCAGCTCAAGAACCGACGCCGGGACAGACCCCTACGAGCAGTACTTC.

This clone was detected once. The rearrangement links TRBV27 to TRBJ2-6; TRBD2 might be the D (5 bases). Germline V gene data show CDR1 as MNHEY and CDR2 as SMNVEV (reference sequence). The CDR3 sequence is 14 residues long. V was pared by 7 bases and J by 4 bases, with 11 bases between. The DNA of the CDR3 is TGTGCCAGCACTTCCACGGGGGGGGCCAACGTCCTGACTTTC. Translation gives CASTSTGGANVLTF.

This clone was seen only once. The J gene is TRBJ2-7, the V gene TRBV13; D remains unclear. This CDR3 contains 11 residues. V gave up 6 bases and J gave up 6 bases, with 9 bases separating them. Germline lookup yields CDR1 PRHDT and CDR2 FYEKMQ (reference sequence). In DNA form, the CDR3 reads TGTGCCAGCAGGGGTGGGCGCGAGCAGTACTTC. It is translated as CASRGGREQYF.

V gene TRBV19 combines with J gene TRBJ2-3; 8 positions agree with TRBD2. The CDR3 spans 15 residues. V lost 4 bases to trimming and J lost 2 bases; unmatched junction nucleotides: 5. Germline-derived CDR1 and CDR2 are LNHDA and SQIVND (reference sequence). The CDR3 loop reads CASSNGRGVTDTQYF. The CDR3 region has the DNA TGTGCCAGTAGTAACGGGAGGGGCGTCACAGATACGCAGTATTTT.

The rearrangement links TRBV6-6 to TRBJ2-2; D remains ambiguous. The CDR3 totals 14 residues. Germline loops: CDR1 MNHNY, CDR2 SVGAGI (reference sequence). The ends were cut back, 7 bases at V and 2 bases at J, with 11 bases in the middle. In DNA form, the CDR3 reads TGTGCCAGCATTGGGGTAGAAAACACCGGGGAGCTGTTTTTT. Translated, it gives CASIGVENTGELFF.

This clone was seen a single time. The chain uses TRBV5-4 and TRBJ2-3; 12 bases map to TRBD1. The CDR3 runs 16 residues. J gave up 6 bases and V 4 bases, and 9 bases lay outside the gene matches. CDR1 is SGHNT, CDR2 YYREEE, per germline (reference sequence). CDR3 bases: TGTGCCAGCAGCAATCCGGGACAGGGGGCGCTCGATACGCAGTATTTT. Protein sequence: CASSNPGQGALDTQYF.